Below are 14 T cell receptor beta chains sequenced from a single sample in a study of breast tumors, draining lymph nodes, adjacent tissues. Samples came from axillary lymph nodes draining the breast cancer. MiXCR, run by TCRdb on the multiplex PCR reads, gives a single entry per CDR3 protein. Of about 180,000 distinct CDR3 sequences in the sample, about 34% are singletons; the top ten hold about 3.8%. Sequences were obtained from axillary lymph node tissue. The source of these receptors is a female donor with breast cancer. Some clones in this sample may be carry-over from other donors' samples.

Details on this clonotype: The junction differs from germline at one of its ends, possibly a read error. This chain uses TRBV19 with TRBJ1-6; D possibly corresponds to TRBD1 (6 bases). Germline lookup yields CDR1 LNHDA and CDR2 SQIVND (reference sequence). The length of the CDR3 is 18 residues. CDR3 nucleotide sequence: TGTGCCAGTAGTGAGGGAACAGGGCTTCGCTCCTATAATTCACCCCCCCACTTT. Protein sequence: CASSEGTGLRSYNSPPHF.

This clonotype was found many times. The chain combines TRBV10-3 with TRBJ2-6; D gene ambiguous. CDR1 and CDR2 (germline): ENHRY, SYGVKD. The CDR3 extends over 13 amino acids. V was clipped by 6 bases and J by 4 bases, with 7 bases between them. The CDR3 here is CAIRGSGANVLTF. CDR3 bases: TGTGCCATCAGGGGTTCGGGGGCCAACGTCCTGACTTTC.

This clonotype was seen many times. The chain is built from TRBV5-8 and TRBJ1-5; D remains unclear. The ends were cut back, 2 bases at V and 4 bases at J, with 22 bases in the middle. The CDR3 contains 18 residues. CDR1 is SGHTS and CDR2 is YDEGEE in the germline V gene. CDR3 sequence reads: CASSFETTPGSPNQPQHF. CDR3 nucleotides: TGTGCCAGCAGCTTCGAAACTACCCCGGGGAGTCCGAATCAGCCCCAGCATTTT.

V gene TRBV29-1 combines with J gene TRBJ1-1; 10 nucleotides align to TRBD1. In germline, CDR1 is SQVTM, CDR2 ANQGSEA. V dropped 8 bases and J dropped 9; count of bases not matched to a gene: 6. The CDR3 length is 11 residues. Written as DNA, the CDR3 is TGCAGCTCGGGACAGGGGAGACAAGCTTTCTTT. Translating it yields CSSGQGRQAFF.

As to this clonotype: One end of the junction does not line up with germline, which may come from a read error. J is TRBJ1-1 and V is TRBV28; D gene unclear. There are 11 residues in the CDR3. CDR1 and CDR2 from the germline V gene are MDHEN and SYDVKM. CDR3: CASLSELKAYF. In DNA form, the CDR3 reads TGTGCCAGCCTCTCAGAACTTAAAGCTTACTTT.

In this sample, this clonotype turned up many times. CDR3 nucleotides: TGTGCCAGCAGCCAAGTAATATCTAGCAATCAGCCCCAGCATTTT. It codes for CASSQVISSNQPQHF. This chain uses TRBV4-2 with TRBJ1-5; D remains unclear. This CDR3 comprises 15 residues. The V end lost 1 base, the J end lost 0 bases, and 7 bases lay between the germline ends. Germline CDR1 and CDR2: LGHNA and YNFKEQ.

In this sample, this clonotype turned up many times. This rearrangement joins TRBV19 to TRBJ2-5, with D perhaps TRBD1 or TRBD2 (6 bases each). V shed 4 bases and J shed 4 bases, with 16 bases lying between them. This CDR3 contains 15 residues. Per germline, CDR1 LNHDA and CDR2 SQIVND (reference sequence). The CDR3 protein is CASSRFPRGGETQYF. In nucleotides, the CDR3 is TGTGCCAGTAGTAGATTCCCCAGGGGAGGAGAGACCCAGTACTTC.

This clonotype was detected many times. The chain links TRBV7-9 to TRBJ2-7; D unresolved. Germline V gene sequence: CDR1 SEHNR, CDR2 FQNEAQ (reference sequence). V lost 2 bases and J 3 bases, leaving 5 bases between the germline ends. There are 12 residues in the CDR3. The CDR3 DNA follows: TGTGCCAGCAGCTTATCGCACTACGAGCAGTACTTC. Protein product: CASSLSHYEQYF.

Notes on this clonotype: A much larger clone differs by one base, so this may be a read error. Because it lacks the conserved phenylalanine or tryptophan at the end, this CDR3 is likely a read error. The rearrangement uses TRBV5-4 and TRBJ2-1; 10 nucleotides line up with TRBD2. The trim removed 2 bases at V and 10 bases at J, leaving 12 bases unmatched. The CDR3 spans 16 residues. Germline loops: CDR1 SGHNT, CDR2 YYREEE (reference sequence). In DNA, the CDR3 is TGTGCCAGCAGCTTACCTACTAGCGGGGTCGGCGGGGAGCAGTTCGTC. Protein product: CASSLPTSGVGGEQFV.

With respect to this clonotype: A much larger clone lies a single base off, so this may be a read error. The chain links TRBV3-2 to TRBJ2-3. TRBV3-2 is annotated as a pseudogene. CDR3 length equals 13 residues. CDR3 in DNA: TGTTCCAGCAGCAATAGCCTAACAGATACGCAGTATTTT. Translated, it gives CSSSNSLTDTQYF.

The rearrangement links TRBV6-5 to TRBJ2-3; D is ambiguous. In germline, CDR1 is MNHEY, CDR2 SVGAGI. Trimming cost V 0 bases and J 4 bases, with 8 bases left between them. The CDR3 totals 14 residues. Here the CDR3 DNA reads TGTGCCAGCAGTTACTCCCGACGGGCAGATACGCAGTATTTT. This sequence encodes CASSYSRRADTQYF.

This clonotype was counted many times. The rearrangement joins TRBV2 to TRBJ1-1; tentatively, D is TRBD1 (6 bases). CDR1 is SNHLY, CDR2 FYNNEI, per germline. The CDR3 sequence is 12 residues long. V lost 6 bases to trimming and J lost 10 bases, with 15 bases between them. The CDR3 here is CASREGGVGAFF. In DNA form, the CDR3 reads TGTGCCAGCAGAGAGGGGGGAGTCGGAGCTTTCTTT. The full variable domain, rest sourced from reference TRBV2 and TRBJ1-1, is EPEVTQTPSHQVTQMGQEVILRCVPISNHLYFYWYRQILGQKVEFLVSFYNNEISEKSEIFDDQFSVERPDGSNFTLKIRSTKLEDSAMYFCASREGGVGAFFGQGTRLTVV.

Points on this clonotype: A much larger clone sits a single nucleotide away, making a read error possible. V is TRBV19 and J is TRBJ2-1; D is possibly TRBD1 (6 bases). Germline V gene sequence: CDR1 LNHDA, CDR2 SQIVND (reference sequence). The CDR3 contains 15 residues. CDR3 protein: CASSRLRDTHNEQSF. The CDR3 nucleotides read TGTGCCAGTAGTAGACTCCGGGACACCCACAATGAGCAGTCCTTC.

V is TRBV10-3 and J is TRBJ1-5; D not resolved. Germline V CDR1 and CDR2: ENHRY, SYGVKD. V gave up 2 bases and J gave up 7 bases, with 6 bases separating them. The CDR3 has 12 amino acids. CDR3 in amino acids: CAISEAGQPQHF. Written as DNA, the CDR3 is TGTGCCATCAGTGAGGCGGGACAGCCCCAGCATTTT.